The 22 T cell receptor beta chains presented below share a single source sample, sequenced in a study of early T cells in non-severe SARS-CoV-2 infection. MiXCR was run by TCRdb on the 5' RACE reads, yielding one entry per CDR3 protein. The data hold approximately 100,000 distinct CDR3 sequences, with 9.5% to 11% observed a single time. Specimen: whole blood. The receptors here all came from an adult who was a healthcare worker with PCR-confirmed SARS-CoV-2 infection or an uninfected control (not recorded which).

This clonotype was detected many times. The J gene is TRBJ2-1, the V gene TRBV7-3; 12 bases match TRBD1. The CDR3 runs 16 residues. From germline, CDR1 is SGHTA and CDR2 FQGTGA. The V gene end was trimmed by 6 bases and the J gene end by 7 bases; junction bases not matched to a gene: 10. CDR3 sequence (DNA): TGTGCCAGCAGTCCACTCGGGACAGGGGGCTTGAATGAGCAGTTCTTC. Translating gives CASSPLGTGGLNEQFF.

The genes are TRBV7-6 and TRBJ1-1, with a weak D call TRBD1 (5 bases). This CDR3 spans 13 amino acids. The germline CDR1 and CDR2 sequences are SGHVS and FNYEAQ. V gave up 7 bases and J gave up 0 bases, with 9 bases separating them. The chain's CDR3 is CASTGQVNTEAFF. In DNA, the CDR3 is TGTGCCAGCACGGGGCAAGTGAACACTGAAGCTTTCTTT.

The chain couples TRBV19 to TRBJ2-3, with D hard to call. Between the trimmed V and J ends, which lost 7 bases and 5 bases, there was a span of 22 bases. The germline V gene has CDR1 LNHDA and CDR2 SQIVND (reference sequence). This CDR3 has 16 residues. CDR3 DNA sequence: TGTGCCAGTACCATAATTGGCGGAGCAGGTGGAGATACGCAGTATTTT. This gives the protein CASTIIGGAGGDTQYF. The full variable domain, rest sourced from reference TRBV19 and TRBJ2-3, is DGGITQSPKYLFRKEGQNVTLSCEQNLNHDAMYWYRQDPGQGLRLIYYSQIVNDFQKGDIAEGYSVSREKKESFPLTVTSAQKNPTAFYLCASTIIGGAGGDTQYFGPGTRLTVL.

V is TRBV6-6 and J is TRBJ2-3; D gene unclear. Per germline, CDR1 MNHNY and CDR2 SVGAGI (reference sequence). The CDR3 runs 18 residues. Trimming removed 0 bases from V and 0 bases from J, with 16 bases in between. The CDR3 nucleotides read TGTGCCAGCAGTTACTCTAGGGCAGAATACACAAGCACAGATACGCAGTATTTT. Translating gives CASSYSRAEYTSTDTQYF.

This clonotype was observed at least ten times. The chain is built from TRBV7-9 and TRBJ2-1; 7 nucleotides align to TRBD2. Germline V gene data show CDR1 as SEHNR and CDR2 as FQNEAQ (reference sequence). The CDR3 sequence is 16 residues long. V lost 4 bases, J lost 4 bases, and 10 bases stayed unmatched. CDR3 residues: CASSSPGRASYNEQFF. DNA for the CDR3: TGTGCCAGCAGCTCACCAGGGAGGGCCTCGTACAATGAGCAGTTCTTC.

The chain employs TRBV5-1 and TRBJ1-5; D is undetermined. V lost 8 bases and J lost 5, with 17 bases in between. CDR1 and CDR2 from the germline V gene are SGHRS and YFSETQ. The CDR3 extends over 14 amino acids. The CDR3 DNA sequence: TGCGCCAGTCGCTTTAGGCCTGGGGATCAGCCCCAGCATTTT. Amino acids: CASRFRPGDQPQHF. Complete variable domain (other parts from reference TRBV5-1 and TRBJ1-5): KAGVTQTPRYLIKTRGQQVTLSCSPISGHRSVSWYQQTPGQGLQFLFEYFSETQRNKGNFPGRFSGRQFSNSRSEMNVSTLELGDSALYLCASRFRPGDQPQHFGDGTRLSIL.

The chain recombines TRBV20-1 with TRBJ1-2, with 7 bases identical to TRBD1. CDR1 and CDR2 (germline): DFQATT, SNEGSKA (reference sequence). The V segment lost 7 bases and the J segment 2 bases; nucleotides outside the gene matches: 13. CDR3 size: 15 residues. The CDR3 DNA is TGCAGTGTCTCGGACAGGTTCAGAACCAACTATGGCTACACCTTC. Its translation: CSVSDRFRTNYGYTF.

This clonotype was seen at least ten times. The CDR3 coding sequence is TGCAGTGCTCAAGACAGCTGGACCACTGAAGCTTTCTTT. Translation: CSAQDSWTTEAFF. V gene TRBV20-1 combines with J gene TRBJ1-1, with TRBD1 as a possible D gene (5 bases). CDR1 and CDR2 (germline): DFQATT, SNEGSKA (reference sequence). This CDR3 comprises 13 residues. Trimming stripped 5 bases from V and 4 bases from J, with 14 bases between.

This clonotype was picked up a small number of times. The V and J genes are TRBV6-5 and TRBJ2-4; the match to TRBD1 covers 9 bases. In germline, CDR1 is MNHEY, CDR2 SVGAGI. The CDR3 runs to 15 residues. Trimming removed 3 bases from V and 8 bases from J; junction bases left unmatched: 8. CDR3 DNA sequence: TGTGCCAGCAGTTATCGGACAGGGGAGCTTGACATTCAGTACTTC. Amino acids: CASSYRTGELDIQYF.

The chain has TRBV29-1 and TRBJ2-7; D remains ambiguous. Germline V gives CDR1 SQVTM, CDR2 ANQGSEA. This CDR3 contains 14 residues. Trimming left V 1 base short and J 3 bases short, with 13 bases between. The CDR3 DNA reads TGCAGCGTTGAAGGACCCTTAGGGAACTACGAGCAGTACTTC. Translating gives CSVEGPLGNYEQYF.

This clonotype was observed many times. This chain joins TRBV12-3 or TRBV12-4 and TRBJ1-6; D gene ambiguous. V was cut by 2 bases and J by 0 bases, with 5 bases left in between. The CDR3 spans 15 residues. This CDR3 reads CASSLSSSYNSPLHF. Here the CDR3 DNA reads TGTGCCAGCAGTTTAAGCAGCTCCTATAATTCACCCCTCCACTTT.

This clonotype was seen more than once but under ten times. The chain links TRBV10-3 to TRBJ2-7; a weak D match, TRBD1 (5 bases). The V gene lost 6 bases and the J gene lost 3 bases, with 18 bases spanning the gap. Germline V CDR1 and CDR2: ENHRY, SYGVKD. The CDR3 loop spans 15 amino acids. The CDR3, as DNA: TGTGCCATCAGGGCGGATCAGGGAATTAGCTACGAGCAGTACTTC. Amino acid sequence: CAIRADQGISYEQYF.

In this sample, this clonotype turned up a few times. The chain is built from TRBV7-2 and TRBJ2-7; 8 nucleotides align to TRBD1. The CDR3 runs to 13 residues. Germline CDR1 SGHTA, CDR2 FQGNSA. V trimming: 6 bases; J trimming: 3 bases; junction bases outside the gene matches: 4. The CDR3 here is CASSRTGYYEQYF. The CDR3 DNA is TGTGCCAGCAGTAGGACAGGGTACTACGAGCAGTACTTC.

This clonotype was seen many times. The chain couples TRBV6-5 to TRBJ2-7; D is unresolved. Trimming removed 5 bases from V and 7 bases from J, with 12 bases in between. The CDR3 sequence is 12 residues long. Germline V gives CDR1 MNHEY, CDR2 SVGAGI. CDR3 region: CASSDGPMEQYF. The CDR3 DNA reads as TGTGCCAGCAGTGACGGGCCGATGGAGCAGTACTTC.

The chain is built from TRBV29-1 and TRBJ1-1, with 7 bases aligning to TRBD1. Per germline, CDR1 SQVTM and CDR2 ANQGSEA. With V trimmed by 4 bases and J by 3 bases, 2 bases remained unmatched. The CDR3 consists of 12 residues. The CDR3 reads CSVGQGYTEAFF. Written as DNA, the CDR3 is TGCAGCGTTGGACAGGGTTACACTGAAGCTTTCTTT.

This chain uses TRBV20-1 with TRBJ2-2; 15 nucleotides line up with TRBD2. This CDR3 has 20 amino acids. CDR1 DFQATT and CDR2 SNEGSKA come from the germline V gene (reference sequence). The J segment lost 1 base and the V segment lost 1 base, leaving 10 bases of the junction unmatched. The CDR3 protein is CSARAKGLAGGIWNTGELFF. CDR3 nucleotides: TGCAGTGCTAGAGCTAAGGGACTAGCGGGAGGCATTTGGAACACCGGGGAGCTGTTTTTT.

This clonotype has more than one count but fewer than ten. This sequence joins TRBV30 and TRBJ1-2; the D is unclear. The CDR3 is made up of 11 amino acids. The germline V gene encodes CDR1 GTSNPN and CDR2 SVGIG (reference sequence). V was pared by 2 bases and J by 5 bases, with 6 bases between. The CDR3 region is CAWSLQYGYTF. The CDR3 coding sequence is TGTGCCTGGAGTCTGCAGTATGGCTACACCTTC.

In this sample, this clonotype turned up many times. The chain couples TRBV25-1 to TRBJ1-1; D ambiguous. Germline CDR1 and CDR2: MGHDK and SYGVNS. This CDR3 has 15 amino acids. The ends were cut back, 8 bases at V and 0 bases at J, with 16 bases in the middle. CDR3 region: CASQEHGRVNTEAFF. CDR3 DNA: TGTGCCAGCCAGGAGCACGGACGTGTGAACACTGAAGCTTTCTTT.

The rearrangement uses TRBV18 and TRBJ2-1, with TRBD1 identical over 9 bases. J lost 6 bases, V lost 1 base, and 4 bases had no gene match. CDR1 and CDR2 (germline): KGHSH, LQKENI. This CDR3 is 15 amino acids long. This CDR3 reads CASSPLGQGGNEQFF. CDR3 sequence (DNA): TGTGCCAGCTCACCACTGGGACAGGGTGGCAATGAGCAGTTCTTC.

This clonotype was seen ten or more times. The CDR3 DNA reads as TGTGCCAGCAAAGGGGGGACGGAGACCCAGTACTTC. This encodes CASKGGTETQYF. The chain recombines TRBV5-4 with TRBJ2-5; D tentatively reads TRBD1 or TRBD2 (6 bases each). The V end lost 6 bases, the J end lost 5 bases, and 11 bases lay between the germline ends. Germline CDR1 SGHNT, CDR2 YYREEE (reference sequence). The CDR3 has 12 amino acids.

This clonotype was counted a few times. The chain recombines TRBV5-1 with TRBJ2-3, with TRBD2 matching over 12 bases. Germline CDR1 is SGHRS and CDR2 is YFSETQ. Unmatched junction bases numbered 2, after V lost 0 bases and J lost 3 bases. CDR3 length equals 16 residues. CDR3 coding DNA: TGCGCCAGCAGCTTGGGACTAGCGGGAGCAACAGATACGCAGTATTTT. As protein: CASSLGLAGATDTQYF.

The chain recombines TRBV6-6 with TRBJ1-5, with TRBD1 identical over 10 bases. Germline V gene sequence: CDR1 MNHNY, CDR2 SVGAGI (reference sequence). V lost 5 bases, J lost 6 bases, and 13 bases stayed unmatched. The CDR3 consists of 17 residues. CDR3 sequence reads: CASSRDRGGRVTQPQHF. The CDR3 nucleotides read TGTGCCAGCAGTCGGGACAGGGGAGGGAGGGTCACTCAGCCCCAGCATTTT.